This passage covers 2 T cell receptor beta chains from one sample sequenced in a study of molecular identifiers for immune sequencing clone quantification. One entry per CDR3 protein, called by TCRdb with MiXCR from the PCR reads. The sample shows approximately 670,000 distinct CDR3 sequences, 15% to 20% of them seen only once. Sequenced input: naive CD8+ T cells from blood, with Jurkat cell RNA spiked in. The sample's subset: FACS-sorted CD8+CD4-CCR7+CD45RA+ naive T cells. The receptors shown here come from a human donor in good health. Some libraries in this study had Jurkat cell RNA spiked in.

Worth noting for this clonotype: The junction departs from germline at one end; a sequencing error may be responsible. The chain is built from TRBV10-2 and TRBJ1-2, with D hard to call. CDR3 size: 17 residues. Germline V gene sequence: CDR1 WSHSY, CDR2 SAAADI. The CDR3 DNA reads as TGCGCCGGCAGTGAGTCGGTTTTGGGAAGGCCCAACTATGGCTACACCTTC. This encodes CAGSESVLGRPNYGYTF.

This clonotype was observed many times. The rearrangement links TRBV27 to TRBJ2-1, with D perhaps TRBD1 (5 bases). Germline values: CDR1 MNHEY, CDR2 SMNVEV (reference sequence). The V end lost 5 bases, the J end lost 1 base, and 9 bases lay between the germline ends. This CDR3 is 14 amino acids long. CDR3 DNA: TGTGCCAGCAGTCCCTCAGGGTCCTACAATGAGCAGTTCTTC. This translates into CASSPSGSYNEQFF.